Listed below are T cell receptor beta chains from one sample, sequenced in a study of blood T cell repertoires in COVID-19. Generated by immunoSEQ multiplex PCR, the TCRdb table keeps only in-frame clones and is missing some. The data show approximately 220,000 clones, approximately 84% seen once. Sequencing input: peripheral blood. All receptors derive from a man over 45 with acute or convalescent COVID-19. Each CDR3 is given with its conserved first and last residue. A D gene is named only where the DNA matches it firmly. Not all rows give a size; the values are once, few, many and, for expanded clones, a class.

d_gene,j_gene,v_gene,abundance,CDR3aa,CDR3nt
TRBD1,TRBJ1-1,TRBV6-6,NA,CASSSRGQGTAEAFF,TGTGCCAGCAGCTCCCGGGGACAGGGGACTGCTGAAGCTTTCTTT
NA,TRBJ2-1,TRBV5-5,NA,CASSFAVGSYNEQFF,TGTGCCAGCAGCTTCGCGGTGGGCTCCTACAATGAGCAGTTCTTC
TRBD1,TRBJ1-2,TRBV3-1/TRBV3-2,NA,CASSQLEGARGYTF,TGTGCCAGCAGCCAATTGGAGGGGGCGCGAGGCTACACCTTC
TRBD2,TRBJ2-3,TRBV10-3,NA,CAIGLAGTTDTQYF,TGTGCCATCGGACTAGCGGGGACCACAGATACGCAGTATTTT
NA,TRBJ1-1,TRBV10-2,once,CASSVEVNTEAFF,TGCGCCAGCAGTGTGGAGGTGAACACTGAAGCTTTCTTT
TRBD2,TRBJ2-1,TRBV4-1,NA,CASSQRVNGGESYEQFF,TGCGCCAGCAGCCAACGAGTAAACGGGGGGGAATCCTATGAGCAGTTCTTC
NA,TRBJ1-1,TRBV5-1,NA,CASSLTVGAEAFF,TGCGCCAGCAGCTTGACAGTCGGCGCTGAAGCTTTCTTT
NA,TRBJ1-1,TRBV19,NA,CASSISLTAEAFF,TGTGCCAGTAGTATTTCCTTAACAGCTGAAGCTTTCTTT
NA,TRBJ1-1,TRBV6-1,once,CASSEGGLLTEAFF,TGTGCCAGCAGTGAAGGCGGTCTCCTCACTGAAGCTTTCTTT
NA,TRBJ2-7,TRBV5-1,few,CASSFTEPSEQYF,TGCGCCAGCAGCTTCACCGAGCCGTCCGAGCAGTACTTC
NA,TRBJ1-4,TRBV9,NA,CASSPNTGIGNEKLFF,TGTGCCAGCAGCCCAAACACCGGGATAGGAAATGAAAAACTGTTTTTT
NA,TRBJ1-2,TRBV19,NA,CASSPTQGATYGYTF,TGTGCCAGTAGCCCCACCCAAGGGGCTACCTATGGCTACACCTTC
NA,TRBJ1-6,TRBV3-1/TRBV3-2,once,CASSRGFNSPLHF,TGTGCCAGCTCCCGCGGATTTAATTCACCCCTCCACTTT
TRBD1,TRBJ2-5,TRBV19,NA,CASSGTGTYQETQYF,TGTGCCAGTAGCGGGACAGGGACCTACCAAGAGACCCAGTACTTC
NA,TRBJ1-5,TRBV7-8,NA,CASSLIGAGGQPQHF,TGTGCCAGCAGCTTGATAGGGGCGGGGGGTCAGCCCCAGCATTTT
TRBD1,TRBJ1-3,TRBV5-1,NA,CASSLGTGSANTIYF,TGCGCCAGCAGCTTGGGGACAGGGAGTGCAAACACCATATATTTT
NA,TRBJ1-4,TRBV12-3/TRBV12-4,NA,CASSFSGQLLFF,TGTGCCAGCAGTTTCAGCGGTCAGTTGCTGTTTTTT